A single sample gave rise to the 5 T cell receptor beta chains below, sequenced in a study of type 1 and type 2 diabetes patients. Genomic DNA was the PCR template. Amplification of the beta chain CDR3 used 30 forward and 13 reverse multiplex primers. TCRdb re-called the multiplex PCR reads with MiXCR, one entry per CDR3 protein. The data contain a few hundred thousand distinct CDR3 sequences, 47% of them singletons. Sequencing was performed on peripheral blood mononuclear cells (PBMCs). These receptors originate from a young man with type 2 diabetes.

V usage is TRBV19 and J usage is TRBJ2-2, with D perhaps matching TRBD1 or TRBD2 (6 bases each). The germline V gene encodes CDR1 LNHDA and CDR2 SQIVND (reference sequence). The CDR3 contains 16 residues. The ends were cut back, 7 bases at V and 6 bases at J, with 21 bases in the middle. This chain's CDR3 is CASTPGGGRASGELFF. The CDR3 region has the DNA TGTGCCAGTACCCCAGGTGGGGGGCGAGCATCCGGGGAGCTGTTTTTT.

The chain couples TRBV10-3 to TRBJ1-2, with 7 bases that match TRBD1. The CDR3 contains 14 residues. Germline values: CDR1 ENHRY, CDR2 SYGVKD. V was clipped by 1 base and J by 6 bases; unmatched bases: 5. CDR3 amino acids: CAISEWTGRDGYTF. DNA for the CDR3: TGTGCCATCAGTGAGTGGACAGGAAGGGATGGCTACACCTTC.

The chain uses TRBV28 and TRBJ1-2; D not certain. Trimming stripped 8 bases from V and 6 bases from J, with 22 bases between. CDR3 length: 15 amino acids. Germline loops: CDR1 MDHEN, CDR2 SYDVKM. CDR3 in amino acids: CASYSPRERLNGYTF. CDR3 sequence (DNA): TGTGCCAGCTACTCCCCCCGGGAACGTCTCAATGGCTACACCTTC.

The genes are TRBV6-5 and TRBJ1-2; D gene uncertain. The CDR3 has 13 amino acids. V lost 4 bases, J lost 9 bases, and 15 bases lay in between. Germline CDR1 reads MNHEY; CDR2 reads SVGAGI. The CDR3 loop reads CASSWAPADSYTF. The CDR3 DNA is TGTGCCAGCAGTTGGGCCCCAGCAGATAGCTACACCTTC.

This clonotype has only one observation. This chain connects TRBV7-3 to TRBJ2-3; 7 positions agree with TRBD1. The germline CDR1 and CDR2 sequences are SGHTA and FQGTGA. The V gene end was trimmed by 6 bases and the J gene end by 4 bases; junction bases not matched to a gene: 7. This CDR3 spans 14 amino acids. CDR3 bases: TGTGCCAGCAGTCCAGGGGGTCTCGCAGATACGCAGTATTTT. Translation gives CASSPGGLADTQYF.